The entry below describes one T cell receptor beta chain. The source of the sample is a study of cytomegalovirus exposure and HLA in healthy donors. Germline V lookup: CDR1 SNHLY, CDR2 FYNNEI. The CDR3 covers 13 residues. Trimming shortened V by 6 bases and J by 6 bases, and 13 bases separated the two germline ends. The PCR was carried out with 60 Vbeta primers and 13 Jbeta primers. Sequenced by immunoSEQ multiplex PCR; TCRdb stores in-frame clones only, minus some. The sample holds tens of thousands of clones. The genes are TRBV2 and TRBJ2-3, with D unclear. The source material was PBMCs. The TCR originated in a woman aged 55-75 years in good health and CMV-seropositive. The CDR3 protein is CASRGLSADTQYF. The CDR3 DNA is TGTGCCAGCAGAGGTCTGAGCGCTGATACGCAGTATTTT.